Below, 20 T cell receptor beta chains from the same sample are listed, as sequenced in a study of Siglec-9 on CD8 T cells in melanoma (dated by TCRdb to about 2019). The library was generated by the immunoSEQ multiplex PCR assay. TCRdb's version of the immuneACCESS table is confined to in-frame rearrangements and falls short of the full clone set. An unresolved V gene accounts for under half of the shortfall where checked; the remainder is of unknown origin. The sample records tens of thousands of clones, around three quarters of which are singletons. Nearly 6% of the sample belongs to the ten largest clones. The source material was Siglec-9- CD8+ T cells sorted from blood. Explained via the paper, the cell subset or site label denotes: CD8 T cells lacking Siglec-9. Receptor source: a human donor in good health.

J is TRBJ2-3 and V is TRBV14; D may match TRBD1 or TRBD2 (5 bases each). This CDR3 comprises 15 residues. Germline V lookup: CDR1 SGHDN, CDR2 FVKESK. V was shortened by 5 bases and J by 2 bases, with 14 bases between the two germline ends. The CDR3 DNA reads as TGTGCCAGCAGCTCACTCGGGGCCCACACAGATACGCAGTATTTT. Its protein is CASSSLGAHTDTQYF.

The V gene is TRBV5-1, the J gene TRBJ2-2, with a weak D call TRBD2 (5 bases). This CDR3 region has 15 residues. CDR1 SGHRS and CDR2 YFSETQ come from the germline V gene. Trimming shortened V by 5 bases and J by 0 bases, and 11 bases separated the two germline ends. The CDR3 region has the DNA TGCGCCAGCAGTCCGGGGTACGCGAACACCGGGGAGCTGTTTTTT. Translating gives CASSPGYANTGELFF.

Only one count was recorded for this clone. The chain uses TRBV7-9 and TRBJ1-2; a weak D match, TRBD1 (5 bases). V was pared by 1 base and J by 2 bases, with 8 bases between. Germline values: CDR1 SEHNR, CDR2 FQNEAQ (reference sequence). The CDR3 loop spans 14 amino acids. CDR3 residues: CASSLGGANYGYTF. CDR3 in DNA: TGTGCCAGCAGCTTAGGCGGGGCAAACTATGGCTACACCTTC.

This CDR3 reads CASSQWTSSGNTIYF. The CDR3 bases are TGTGCCAGCAGCCAATGGACGAGCTCTGGAAACACCATATATTTT. The chain links TRBV21-1 to TRBJ1-3. TRBV21-1 is tagged as a pseudogene. The CDR3 is 15 residues long.

The chain is built from TRBV5-1 and TRBJ1-1; D may be TRBD1 (6 bases). V lost 4 bases to trimming and J lost 7 bases, with 26 bases between them. The germline gives CDR1 SGHRS, CDR2 YFSETQ. This CDR3 is 17 amino acids long. The CDR3, as DNA: TGCGCCAGCAGCCCGAGCGGGACACCGTTAAACCAATTTGAAGCTTTCTTT. Translated: CASSPSGTPLNQFEAFF.

V usage is TRBV19 and J usage is TRBJ1-1; D is ambiguous. The CDR3 is 16 amino acids. Germline CDR1 reads LNHDA; CDR2 reads SQIVND (reference sequence). V lost 7 bases and J lost 5, with 23 bases in between. CDR3 sequence: CASILTYRNGVTEAFF. CDR3 DNA sequence: TGTGCCAGTATTTTAACCTACCGGAATGGTGTAACTGAAGCTTTCTTT.

The chain employs TRBV9 and TRBJ1-1, with 9 nucleotides matching TRBD1. This CDR3 contains 15 residues. Germline assignment: CDR1 SGDLS and CDR2 YYNGEE. With V trimmed by 1 base and J by 1 base, 2 bases remained unmatched. The CDR3 loop reads CASSVSGQGNTEAFF. The CDR3 DNA sequence: TGTGCCAGCAGCGTATCGGGACAGGGGAACACTGAAGCTTTCTTT.

J is TRBJ2-7 and V is TRBV7-9; tentative D call: TRBD2 (5 bases). This CDR3 comprises 15 residues. The V and J ends lost 4 bases and 3 bases respectively, with 16 bases between them. Germline CDR1 reads SEHNR; CDR2 reads FQNEAQ (reference sequence). The CDR3 DNA reads as TGTGCCAGCAGCTATAGAGAGGGCAGGAGCTACGAGCAGTACTTC. Its protein product is CASSYREGRSYEQYF.

This clone is labeled as medium-sized. The chain recombines TRBV7-9 with TRBJ1-2; maybe TRBD1 (5 bases). The germline gives CDR1 SEHNR, CDR2 FQNEAQ (reference sequence). V gave up 5 bases and J gave up 7 bases, with 8 bases separating them. The CDR3 sequence is 11 residues long. CDR3 sequence reads: CASSHGGGYTF. The CDR3 region has the DNA TGTGCCAGCAGCCACGGGGGTGGCTACACCTTC.

The chain has TRBV19 and TRBJ1-2, with 7 bases lining up with TRBD1. There are 12 residues in the CDR3. CDR1 and CDR2 (germline): LNHDA, SQIVND (reference sequence). The junction had 2 bases not matched to a gene; V was cut back by 7 bases and J by 3 bases. This CDR3 is CASIGTDYGYTF. The CDR3 region has the DNA TGTGCCAGTATCGGGACAGACTATGGCTACACCTTC.

The CDR3 sequence is CASSFPGQGGPYEQYV. Written as DNA, the CDR3 is TGTGCCAGCAGCTTTCCGGGACAGGGTGGGCCCTACGAGCAGTACGTC. The rearrangement joins TRBV7-8 to TRBJ2-7; TRBD1 matches 9 bases. CDR3 length: 16 amino acids. Germline V gives CDR1 SGHVS, CDR2 FQNEAQ. Unmatched junction bases numbered 8, after V lost 3 bases and J lost 2 bases.

The chain employs TRBV6-6 and TRBJ2-3; 7 nucleotides match TRBD2. The germline V gene has CDR1 MNHNY and CDR2 SVGAGI (reference sequence). This CDR3 has 15 residues. The J segment lost 5 bases and the V segment lost 6 bases, leaving 11 bases of the junction unmatched. DNA for the CDR3: TGTGCCAGCAGCTCACTAGCGCCCGCACTAGATACGCAGTATTTT. It yields the protein CASSSLAPALDTQYF.

The chain has TRBV10-3 and TRBJ2-7; D may be TRBD2 (5 bases). There are 15 residues in the CDR3. Germline V gene sequence: CDR1 ENHRY, CDR2 SYGVKD. In DNA form, the CDR3 reads TGTGCCATCAGTGAGTCGACGGACCACCTGTGGACTCCCTGGGTC. Its protein is CAISESTDHLWTPWV.

With respect to this clone: One end of the junction varies from germline; a read error may be responsible. The CDR3 DNA sequence: TGTGCCAGCAGTGCAGGCAGGCCCGGGGTGGATTTT. Encoded protein: CASSAGRPGVDF. This sequence joins TRBV2 and TRBJ2-3; possibly TRBD2 for D (5 bases). Germline V gene sequence: CDR1 SNHLY, CDR2 FYNNEI. This CDR3 spans 12 amino acids.

This clone was seen a few times. This chain connects TRBV5-4 to TRBJ1-4, with D perhaps TRBD1 (6 bases). V gave up 1 base and J gave up 3 bases, with 10 bases separating them. This CDR3 is 15 amino acids long. The germline V gene encodes CDR1 SGHNT and CDR2 YYREEE (reference sequence). The DNA for the CDR3 is TGTGCCAGCAGCTTGCAGTCAGGGGCTAATGAAAAACTGTTTTTT. Translated, it gives CASSLQSGANEKLFF. The variable domain in full, with the rest retrieved from reference TRBV5-4 and TRBJ1-4, is ETGVTQSPTHLIKTRGQQVTLRCSSQSGHNTVSWYQQALGQGPQFIFQYYREEENGRGNFPPRFSGLQFPNYSSELNVNALELDDSALYLCASSLQSGANEKLFFGSGTQLSVL.

The chain links TRBV7-8 to TRBJ2-7; 9 bases line up with TRBD1. V shed 4 bases and J 3 bases; nucleotides not matched to a gene: 4. The germline V gene has CDR1 SGHVS and CDR2 FQNEAQ. The CDR3 runs to 14 residues. The DNA of the CDR3 is TGTGCCAGCAGCTGGGACAGGGTCGGCTACGAGCAGTACGTC. Translated, it gives CASSWDRVGYEQYV.

The chain combines TRBV4-2 with TRBJ2-1; 8 nucleotides align to TRBD2. CDR1 LGHNA and CDR2 YNFKEQ come from the germline V gene. The junction had 10 bases not matched to a gene; V was cut back by 4 bases and J by 8 bases. This CDR3 has 15 residues. CDR3 sequence reads: CASSLPGLEVYEQFF. The CDR3 DNA follows: TGTGCCAGCAGCCTTCCGGGACTAGAGGTCTATGAGCAGTTCTTC.

The V and J genes are TRBV5-1 and TRBJ1-2; no firm D call. The CDR3 contains 13 residues. The germline V and J ends were trimmed by 1 base and 4 bases, with 8 bases remaining between them. From germline, CDR1 is SGHRS and CDR2 YFSETQ. The CDR3 nucleotides are TGCGCCAGCAGCTTGAACAGACTCTATGGCTACACCTTC. It codes for CASSLNRLYGYTF. The full variable domain, with the rest looked up from reference TRBV5-1 and TRBJ1-2, is KAGVTQTPRYLIKTRGQQVTLSCSPISGHRSVSWYQQTPGQGLQFLFEYFSETQRNKGNFPGRFSGRQFSNSRSEMNVSTLELGDSALYLCASSLNRLYGYTFGSGTRLTVV.

The rearrangement links TRBV11-2 to TRBJ1-4, with 10 bases fitting TRBD1. Trimming cost V 6 bases and J 5 bases; bases outside gene matches: 6. The germline V gene encodes CDR1 SGHAT and CDR2 FQNNGV. The CDR3 contains 15 residues. The CDR3 DNA sequence: TGTGCCAGCAGACCAAGGACAGGGGGAAATGAAAAACTGTTTTTT. Its translation: CASRPRTGGNEKLFF. The entire variable domain, with the rest obtained from reference TRBV11-2 and TRBJ1-4, is as follows: EAGVAQSPRYKIIEKRQSVAFWCNPISGHATLYWYQQILGQGPKLLIQFQNNGVVDDSQLPKDRFSAERLKGVDSTLKIQPAKLEDSAVYLCASRPRTGGNEKLFFGSGTQLSVL.

This sequence joins TRBV29-1 and TRBJ1-2; D uncertain. The CDR3 runs 11 residues. The germline V gene has CDR1 SQVTM and CDR2 ANQGSEA. V was cut by 7 bases and J by 8 bases, with 14 bases left in between. Here the CDR3 reads CSAQLGYGYTF. Written as DNA, the CDR3 is TGCAGCGCTCAGCTCGGTTACGGCTACACCTTC.